The T cell receptor (beta chain) under discussion was sequenced for a study of OX40 agonist ivuxolimab in advanced cancers. At the level of the study: The drug used for patients, ivuxolimab, was an agonistic anti-OX40 (CD134) antibody.

Patients were ineligible given autoimmune disease history or systemic immunosuppression. The table came from immunoSEQ multiplex PCR; TCRdb's copy has only in-frame clones and leaves some out. The sample lists 65,000 or so clones, around four fifths occurring once. On this clone: Its antigen is undetermined.

Unmatched junction bases numbered 10, after V lost 1 base and J lost 10 bases. The CDR3 extends over 15 amino acids. Germline V gene lookup returns CDR1 SGHRS and CDR2 YFSETQ. General observations from the study: Among T cells, CD8+ cells averaged more expanded clones than CD4+ cells.

V usage is TRBV5-1 and J usage is TRBJ1-4; TRBD1 matches 7 bases. The sequenced sample was CD4+ or CD8+ T cells sorted from blood, obtained in a trial of the OX40 agonist ivuxolimab. This clonotype was sampled from an adult with an advanced solid tumor such as melanoma, head and neck, liver or kidney cancer. CDR3 DNA: TGCGCCAGCAGCTTGCAACAGGGGCCGAGGCGAAAACTGTTTTTT. Protein sequence: CASSLQQGPRRKLFF.